Below, one T cell receptor (beta chain) is given with its context. Clones were read by immunoSEQ multiplex PCR, and TCRdb kept only the in-frame ones, dropping some. The data show some 68,000 clones, with roughly 92% seen just once and roughly 0.33% held by the top ten. The data originate from a study of technical replicates of blood from several donors. This TCR was recovered from a human donor in good health. Sequences were obtained from T cells isolated from PBMCs.

The CDR3 spells CASGQAYNYGYTF. The CDR3, as DNA: TGTGCCAGCGGACAGGCCTATAACTATGGCTACACCTTC. The gene calls are TRBV6-1 and TRBJ1-2; TRBD1 matches at 7 bases. Germline V lookup: CDR1 MNHNS, CDR2 SASEGT. The CDR3 loop spans 13 amino acids. With 8 bases clipped from V and 1 base from J, the junction kept 4 bases outside the gene matches.